This T cell receptor beta chain was sequenced for a study of T cell repertoires in cytomegalovirus infection. On the study more broadly: It was recently identified HLA-C-restricted and well-studied HLA-B-restricted CMV epitopes that the study used. Indications came from public TCR beta signatures; they pointed to CMV infection and to a matching HLA type. Study-level results: The ex vivo response was dominated by HLA-C-restricted CMV-specific TCR beta clonotypes.

Remarks on this clonotype: Its target is unknown.

The germline gives CDR1 ENHRY, CDR2 SYGVKD. V gave up 6 bases and J gave up 3 bases, with 14 bases separating them. This CDR3 comprises 14 residues. MiXCR was run by TCRdb on the reads, yielding one entry per CDR3 protein. The data show around 570,000 distinct CDR3 sequences, under 45% seen once. The sequence was collected from a human donor in good health (CMV status not recorded). Some clones in this sample may be carry-over from other donors' samples. The chain recombines TRBV10-3 with TRBJ2-5; maybe TRBD2 (6 bases). The source material was cultured PBMCs, sampled from culture after CMV antigen stimulation. The CDR3 reads CAISEGLTEETQYF. CDR3 nucleotides: TGTGCCATCAGCGAGGGACTCACCGAAGAGACCCAGTACTTC.